These 23 T cell receptor beta chains came from one sample sequenced in a study of monozygotic twins with inflammatory bowel disease. From the 5' RACE reads, TCRdb lists one entry per CDR3 protein and no DNA. This sample's table reports some 300,000 distinct CDR3 sequences. Sequenced material: blood. Every receptor here comes from a human donor with ulcerative colitis or Crohn's disease, or a healthy co-twin of an affected twin (not recorded which).

CDR3: CASRLAGGAKNIQYF. The rearrangement links TRBV6-2 or TRBV6-3 to TRBJ2-4; the D gene TCRdb calls, TRBD2, cannot be checked with no DNA. Germline V gene data show CDR1 as MNHEY and CDR2 as SVGEGT. The CDR3 sequence is 15 residues long.

V is TRBV6-1 and J is TRBJ2-1; with no DNA, the TCRdb D assignment of TRBD2 cannot be verified. Per the germline V gene, CDR1 is MNHNS and CDR2 is SASEGT. The CDR3 loop spans 18 amino acids. CDR3: CASSPRTSGKFTYNEQFF.

The genes are TRBV4-3 and TRBJ2-1; TCRdb's D gene call, TRBD2, goes unchecked for lack of DNA. This CDR3 spans 17 amino acids. Germline values: CDR1 LGHNA, CDR2 YSLEER. The CDR3 region is CASGTTSGRAVYNEQFF.

The chain is built from TRBV7-9 and TRBJ2-3; the TRBD1 assignment by TCRdb is unverifiable without DNA. Germline V gene sequence: CDR1 SEHNR, CDR2 FQNEAQ (reference sequence). The CDR3 sequence is 13 residues long. The CDR3 region is CASTPAGPAPQYF. The full variable domain, rest sourced from reference TRBV7-9 and TRBJ2-3, is DTGVSQNPRHKITKRGQNVTFRCDPISEHNRLYWYRQTLGQGPEFLTYFQNEAQLEKSRLLSDRFSAERPKGSFSTLEIQRTEQGDSAMYLCASTPAGPAPQYFGPGTRLTVL.

This chain connects TRBV4-3 to TRBJ1-1; absent DNA, TCRdb's TRBD1 call cannot be checked. The CDR3 totals 16 residues. Germline V gene data show CDR1 as LGHNA and CDR2 as YSLEER. The CDR3 is CASSHTPGQGGLGAFF.

The chain uses TRBV7-2 and TRBJ2-2; there is no DNA to check the TCRdb D call of TRBD1. CDR1 and CDR2 (germline): SGHTA, FQGNSA. The CDR3 contains 15 residues. This CDR3 reads CASSQTGLNTGELFF.

This rearrangement joins TRBV24-1 to TRBJ2-1. Germline V gives CDR1 KGHDR, CDR2 SFDVKD. The CDR3 has 16 amino acids. CDR3 in amino acids: CATSDLTKGANNEQFF.

The chain carries TRBV23-1 and TRBJ2-7; checking the TCRdb D call of TRBD1 is not possible without DNA. TRBV23-1 is sorted into the ORF group, with uncertain function. The CDR3 has 21 residues. The CDR3 reads CASSQFFMSPSGTGFSYEQYF.

The genes are TRBV20-1 and TRBJ2-3; the TRBD2 assignment by TCRdb is unverifiable without DNA. The CDR3 is made up of 17 amino acids. CDR1 is DFQATT and CDR2 is SNEGSKA in the germline V gene (reference sequence). CDR3 region: CSARDVGTSGSLDTQYF.

The chain links TRBV7-3 to TRBJ2-3; TCRdb returns TRBD1, unconfirmable since there is no DNA. The CDR3 is 20 residues long. Germline CDR1 and CDR2: SGHTA and FQGTGA. The CDR3 here is CASSLISAGGSPISTDTQYF.

This chain joins TRBV5-1 and TRBJ2-7. Germline values: CDR1 SGHRS, CDR2 YFSETQ. This CDR3 has 12 amino acids. Here the CDR3 reads CASSGSDYEQYF.

The chain joins TRBV7-2 to TRBJ1-5. Germline-derived CDR1 and CDR2 are SGHTA and FQGNSA. CDR3 size: 13 residues. The CDR3 reads CASSLAVNQPQHF.

The rearrangement links TRBV5-1 to TRBJ1-1; TCRdb's D call of TRBD1 is untestable without DNA. CDR1 SGHRS and CDR2 YFSETQ come from the germline V gene. This CDR3 is built from 15 residues. The CDR3 region is CASSRGGTVNTEAFF. Full variable domain (outside the CDR3, taken from reference TRBV5-1 and TRBJ1-1): KAGVTQTPRYLIKTRGQQVTLSCSPISGHRSVSWYQQTPGQGLQFLFEYFSETQRNKGNFPGRFSGRQFSNSRSEMNVSTLELGDSALYLCASSRGGTVNTEAFFGQGTRLTVV.

The rearrangement joins TRBV27 to TRBJ2-2; TCRdb returns TRBD1, unconfirmable since there is no DNA. Germline V CDR1 and CDR2: MNHEY, SMNVEV (reference sequence). CDR3 length: 20 residues. CDR3 residues: CASSLFSLTGSRSNTGELFF.

The chain joins TRBV12-3 or TRBV12-4 to TRBJ1-3. This CDR3 is built from 15 residues. This CDR3 is CASTFRGGEGNTIYF.

V gene TRBV28 combines with J gene TRBJ2-3; TCRdb's D gene call, TRBD1, goes unchecked for lack of DNA. This CDR3 is built from 15 residues. Per germline, CDR1 MDHEN and CDR2 SYDVKM. The CDR3 loop is CASARLRGLTDTQYF.

V and J are TRBV27 and TRBJ1-2; lacking DNA, the TRBD1 call made by TCRdb goes unchecked. Germline lookup yields CDR1 MNHEY and CDR2 SMNVEV (reference sequence). This CDR3 is built from 13 residues. CDR3: CASSRTAHYGYTF.

The chain joins TRBV7-2 to TRBJ2-7; TCRdb calls TRBD1, which cannot be checked without DNA. This CDR3 has 12 residues. The germline CDR1 and CDR2 sequences are SGHTA and FQGNSA. The chain's CDR3 is CASSPGKGSPLF.

The V and J genes are TRBV7-9 and TRBJ1-5; TCRdb outputs TRBD1, but without DNA this stays unchecked. Germline V gene lookup returns CDR1 SEHNR and CDR2 FQNEAQ (reference sequence). This CDR3 has 14 amino acids. CDR3 loop: CASSLVGEGQPQHF.

The J gene is TRBJ1-2, the V gene TRBV6-5; TCRdb outputs TRBD1, but without DNA this stays unchecked. Looked up from germline, CDR1 is MNHEY and CDR2 is SVGAGI. There are 18 residues in the CDR3. CDR3 sequence: CASSYLEAGGVSLYGYTF.

The chain recombines TRBV29-1 with TRBJ2-3; TCRdb's assignment of TRBD1 cannot be checked, as there is no DNA. CDR1 is SQVTM, CDR2 ANQGSEA, per germline. The CDR3 runs to 13 residues. CDR3 protein: CSGTGGRTDTQYF.

V gene TRBV3-1 combines with J gene TRBJ2-1. There are 16 residues in the CDR3. Germline V CDR1 and CDR2: LGHDT, YNNKEL (reference sequence). CDR3 sequence reads: CASSPKGFYSYNEQFF.

This chain uses TRBV7-2 with TRBJ2-1; the D call from TCRdb, TRBD2, cannot be confirmed without DNA. CDR3 length: 15 residues. CDR1 is SGHTA and CDR2 is FQGNSA in the germline V gene. The CDR3 region is CASMNEGLAGNEQFF.